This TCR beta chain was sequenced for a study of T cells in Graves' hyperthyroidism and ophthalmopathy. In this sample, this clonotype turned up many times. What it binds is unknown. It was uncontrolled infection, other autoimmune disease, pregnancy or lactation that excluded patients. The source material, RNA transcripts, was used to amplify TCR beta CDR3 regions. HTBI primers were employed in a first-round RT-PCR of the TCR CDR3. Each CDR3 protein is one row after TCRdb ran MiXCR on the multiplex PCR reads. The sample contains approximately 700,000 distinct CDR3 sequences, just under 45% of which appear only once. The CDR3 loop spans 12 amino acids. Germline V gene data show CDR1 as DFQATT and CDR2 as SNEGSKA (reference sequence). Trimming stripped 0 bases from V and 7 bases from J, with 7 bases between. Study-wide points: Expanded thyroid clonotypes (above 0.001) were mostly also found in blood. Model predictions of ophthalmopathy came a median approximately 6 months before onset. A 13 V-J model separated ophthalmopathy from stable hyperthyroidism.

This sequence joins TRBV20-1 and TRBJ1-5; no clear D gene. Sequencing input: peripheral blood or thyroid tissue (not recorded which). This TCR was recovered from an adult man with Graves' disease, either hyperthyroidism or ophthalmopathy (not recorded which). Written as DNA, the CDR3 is TGCAGTGCTAGAGACGGTAGCCAGCCCCAGCATTTT. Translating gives CSARDGSQPQHF.